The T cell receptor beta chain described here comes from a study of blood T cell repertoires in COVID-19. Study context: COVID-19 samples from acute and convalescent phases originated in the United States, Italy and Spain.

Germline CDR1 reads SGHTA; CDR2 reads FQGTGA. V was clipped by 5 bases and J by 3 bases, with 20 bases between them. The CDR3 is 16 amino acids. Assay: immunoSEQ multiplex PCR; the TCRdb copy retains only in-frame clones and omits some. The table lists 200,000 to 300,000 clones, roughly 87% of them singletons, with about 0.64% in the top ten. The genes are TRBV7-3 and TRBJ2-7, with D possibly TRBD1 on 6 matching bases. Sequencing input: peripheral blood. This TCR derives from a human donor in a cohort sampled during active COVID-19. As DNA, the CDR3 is TGTGCCAGCAGCCCAGGTTACGTAGGACAGCTCTACGAGCAGTACTTC. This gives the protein CASSPGYVGQLYEQYF.